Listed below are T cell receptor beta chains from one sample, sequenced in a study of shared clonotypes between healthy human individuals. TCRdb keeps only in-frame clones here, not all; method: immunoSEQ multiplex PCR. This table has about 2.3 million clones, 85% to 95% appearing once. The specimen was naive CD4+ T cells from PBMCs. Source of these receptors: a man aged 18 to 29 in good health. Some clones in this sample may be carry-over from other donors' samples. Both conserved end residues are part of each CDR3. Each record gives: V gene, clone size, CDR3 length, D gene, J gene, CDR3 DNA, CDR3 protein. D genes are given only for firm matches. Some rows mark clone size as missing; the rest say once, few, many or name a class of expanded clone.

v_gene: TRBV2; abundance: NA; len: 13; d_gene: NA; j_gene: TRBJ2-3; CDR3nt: TGTGCCAGCAATCCCGGAAGCACAGATACGCAGTATTTT; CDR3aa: CASNPGSTDTQYF
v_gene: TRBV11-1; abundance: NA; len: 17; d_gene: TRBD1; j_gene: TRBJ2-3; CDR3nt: TGTGCCAGCAGCCCGATCACAGGGGGCCCAAGCACAGATACGCAGTATTTT; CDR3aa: CASSPITGGPSTDTQYF
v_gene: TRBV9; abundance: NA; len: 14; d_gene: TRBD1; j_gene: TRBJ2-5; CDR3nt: TGTGCCAGCAGCGCGGGACAGGGTCAAGAGACCCAGTACTTC; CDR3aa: CASSAGQGQETQYF
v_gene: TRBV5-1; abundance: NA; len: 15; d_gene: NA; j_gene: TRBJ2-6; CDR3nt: TGCGCCAGCAGCTTGGTCCGGACAGGGGCCAACGTCCTGACTTTC; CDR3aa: CASSLVRTGANVLTF
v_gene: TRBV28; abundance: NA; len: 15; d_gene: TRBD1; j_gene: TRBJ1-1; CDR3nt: TGTGCCAGCAGTCCTTGGACAGGGGGGTACACTGAAGCTTTCTTT; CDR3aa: CASSPWTGGYTEAFF
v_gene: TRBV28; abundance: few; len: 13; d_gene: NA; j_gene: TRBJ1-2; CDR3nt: TGTGCCAGCACCCTGCGGACAGACTATGGCTACACCTTC; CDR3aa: CASTLRTDYGYTF
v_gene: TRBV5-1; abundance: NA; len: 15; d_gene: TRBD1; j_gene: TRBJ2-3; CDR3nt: TGCGCCAGCAGCCGGGACAGGGGGCCCGGAGATACGCAGTATTTT; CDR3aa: CASSRDRGPGDTQYF
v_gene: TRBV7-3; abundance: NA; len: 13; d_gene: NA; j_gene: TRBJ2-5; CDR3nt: TGTGCCAGCAGCCCCCGACACGGGGAGACCCAGTACTTC; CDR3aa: CASSPRHGETQYF
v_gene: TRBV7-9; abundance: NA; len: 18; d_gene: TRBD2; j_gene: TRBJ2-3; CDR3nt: TGTGCCAGCAGTCAACCTCCTACTAGCGGGAGACCCCAGGATACGCAGTATTTT; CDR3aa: CASSQPPTSGRPQDTQYF
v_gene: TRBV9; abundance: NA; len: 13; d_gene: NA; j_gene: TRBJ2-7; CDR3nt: TGTGCCAGCAGCGTAGCGGGAGCCTACGAGCAGTACTTC; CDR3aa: CASSVAGAYEQYF
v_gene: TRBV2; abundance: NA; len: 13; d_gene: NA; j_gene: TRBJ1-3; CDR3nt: TGTGCCAGTTTAGACAGTACTGGAAACACCATATATTTT; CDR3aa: CASLDSTGNTIYF
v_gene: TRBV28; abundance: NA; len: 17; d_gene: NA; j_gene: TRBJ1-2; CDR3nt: TGTGCCAGCAGTTTAGTCGGGCCCGCAACCTCTAACTATGGCTACACCTTC; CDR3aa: CASSLVGPATSNYGYTF
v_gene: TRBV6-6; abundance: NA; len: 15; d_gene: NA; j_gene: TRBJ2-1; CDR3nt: TGTGCCAGCAGTTACGGGGGGATAGGTAGAGATGAGCAGTTCTTC; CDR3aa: CASSYGGIGRDEQFF
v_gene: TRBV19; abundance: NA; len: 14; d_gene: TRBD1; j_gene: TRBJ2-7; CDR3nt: TGTGCCAGTAATACAGGGGGTAGCTCCTACGAGCAGTACTTC; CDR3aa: CASNTGGSSYEQYF
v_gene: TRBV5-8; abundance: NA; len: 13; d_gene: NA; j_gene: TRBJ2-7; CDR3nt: TGTGCCAGCAGCTTGGACGGGACCTACGAGCAGTACTTC; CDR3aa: CASSLDGTYEQYF
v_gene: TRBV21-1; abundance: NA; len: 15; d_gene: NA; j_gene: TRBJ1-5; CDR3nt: TGTGCCAGCAGCAAAAGGGGGGCCGGCAGCCAGCCCCAGCATTTT; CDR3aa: CASSKRGAGSQPQHF